This paragraph reports one T cell receptor (beta chain). Antigen unknown. The source of the sample is a study of brain T cells in children with intractable seizures. Sequencing was limited to surgery cases with top T cell transcript signatures in brain tissue. Study-level points and caveats: Only CDR3 sequence similarity suggested viral specificity, without known HCMV serostatus.

Produced via immunoSEQ multiplex PCR; TCRdb's table is partial and in-frame only. The sample has about 80,000 clones, around 90% seen once. The sample was peripheral blood, taken at surgery. The receptor comes from a girl aged 2 to 9 with Rasmussen encephalitis and intractable seizures.

Written as DNA, the CDR3 is TGTGCCACCAGTGATCCGAGGACAGGGGACCATCAGCCCCAGCATTTT. It translates to CATSDPRTGDHQPQHF. This chain joins TRBV24-1 and TRBJ1-5, with 9 bases lining up with TRBD1. Germline V gene sequence: CDR1 KGHDR, CDR2 SFDVKD. V gave up 3 bases and J gave up 5 bases; unmatched junction bases: 7. This CDR3 has 16 residues.